The clone carrying this T cell receptor beta chain was seen once. What it recognizes is unknown. The CDR3 sequence is 14 residues long. Germline values: CDR1 SGHTA, CDR2 FQGNSA. V lost 2 bases, J lost 8 bases, and 13 bases lay in between. Method: immunoSEQ multiplex PCR; TCRdb's copy keeps in-frame clones and lacks some. The sample shows 90,000 or so clones, roughly 88% of them seen only once. The sample originates from a study of T cell responses to AZD1222 COVID-19 vaccine. Study-level information: Pooling was applied to second doses at about 4 or about 12 weeks.

General observations from the study: Most donors were white British, females outnumbered males, and clonal diversity was possibly underestimated. CD4 TCRs covered the whole spike, strongest at regions 160-218 and 743-854. Close to half of all spike-specific TCRs reportedly target regions of the variants that are unmutated.

This sample comprised peripheral blood, obtained on day 0 of AZD1222 vaccination. This rearrangement joins TRBV7-2 to TRBJ2-1; D may be TRBD2 (6 bases). The clonotype was recovered from an adult in good health. CDR3 sequence: CASSLILASDEQFF. The DNA for the CDR3 is TGTGCCAGCAGCTTAATCCTAGCGTCCGATGAGCAGTTCTTC.